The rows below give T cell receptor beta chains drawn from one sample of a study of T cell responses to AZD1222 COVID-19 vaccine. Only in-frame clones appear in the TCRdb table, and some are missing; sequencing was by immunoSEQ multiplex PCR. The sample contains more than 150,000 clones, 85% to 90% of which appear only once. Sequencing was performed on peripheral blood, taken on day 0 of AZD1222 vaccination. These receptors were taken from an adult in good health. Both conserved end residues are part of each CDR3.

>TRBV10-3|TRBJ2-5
CATRDSGGREETQYF
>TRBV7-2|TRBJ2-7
CASSPASGSSYEQYF
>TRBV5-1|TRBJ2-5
CASSGGQSRPETQYF
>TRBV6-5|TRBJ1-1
CASSYLGRGTEAFF
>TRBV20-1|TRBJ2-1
CSASPGSRQFF
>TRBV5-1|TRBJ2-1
CASSSRGEPGNEQFF
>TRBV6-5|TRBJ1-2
CASIVADSWAYGYTF
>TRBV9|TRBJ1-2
CASTWGERANYGYTF
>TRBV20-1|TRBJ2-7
CSASGDRDSFRGSYEQYF
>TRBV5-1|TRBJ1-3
CASSLVSGAHTIYF
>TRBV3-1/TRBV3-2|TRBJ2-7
CASSSLDRAPYEQYF
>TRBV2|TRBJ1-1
CASTPREESPEAFF